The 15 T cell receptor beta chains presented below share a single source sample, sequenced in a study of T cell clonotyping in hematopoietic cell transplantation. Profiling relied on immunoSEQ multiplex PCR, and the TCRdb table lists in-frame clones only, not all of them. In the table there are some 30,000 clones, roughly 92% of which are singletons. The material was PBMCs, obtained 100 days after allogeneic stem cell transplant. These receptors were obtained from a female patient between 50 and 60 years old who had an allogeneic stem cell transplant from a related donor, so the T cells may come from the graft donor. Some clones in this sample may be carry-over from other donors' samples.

In DNA, the CDR3 is TGTGCCAGCAGCGGTGGACAGGGGGCGGTTGAGCAGTACTTC. Translated: CASSGGQGAVEQYF. This sequence joins TRBV9 and TRBJ2-7; 11 bases match TRBD1. The CDR3 runs to 14 residues. The J segment lost 7 bases and the V segment lost 3 bases, leaving 6 bases of the junction unmatched. The germline V gene has CDR1 SGDLS and CDR2 YYNGEE. The full variable domain, in which reference TRBV9 and TRBJ2-7 provide the parts outside the CDR3, is DSGVTQTPKHLITATGQRVTLRCSPRSGDLSVYWYQQSLDQGLQFLIQYYNGEERAKGNILERFSAQQFPDLHSELNLSSLELGDSALYFCASSGGQGAVEQYFGPGTRLTVT.

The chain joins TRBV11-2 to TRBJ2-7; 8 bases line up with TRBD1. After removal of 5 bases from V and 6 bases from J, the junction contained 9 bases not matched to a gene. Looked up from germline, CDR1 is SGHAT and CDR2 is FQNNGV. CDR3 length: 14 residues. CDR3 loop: CASSPRTGTGEQYF. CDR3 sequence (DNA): TGTGCCAGCAGCCCACGGACAGGGACGGGCGAGCAGTACTTC.

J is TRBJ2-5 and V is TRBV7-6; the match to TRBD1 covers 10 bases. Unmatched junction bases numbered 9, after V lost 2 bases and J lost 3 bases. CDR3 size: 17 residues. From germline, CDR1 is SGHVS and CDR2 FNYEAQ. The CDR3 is CASSLIATGTGEETQYF. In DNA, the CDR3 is TGTGCCAGCAGCTTAATTGCGACCGGGACAGGGGAAGAGACCCAGTACTTC.

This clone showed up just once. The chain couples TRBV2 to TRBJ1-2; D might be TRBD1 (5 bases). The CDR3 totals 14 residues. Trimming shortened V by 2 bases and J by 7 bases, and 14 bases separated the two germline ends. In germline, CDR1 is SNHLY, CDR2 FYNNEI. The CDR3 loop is CASSERGAPAGYTF. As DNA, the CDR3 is TGTGCCAGCAGTGAACGGGGCGCTCCAGCTGGCTACACCTTC.

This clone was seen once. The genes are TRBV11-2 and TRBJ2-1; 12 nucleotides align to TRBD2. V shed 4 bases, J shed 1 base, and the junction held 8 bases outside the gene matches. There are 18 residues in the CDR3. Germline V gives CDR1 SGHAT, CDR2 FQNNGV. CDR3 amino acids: CASSSLAGGPGSYNEQFF. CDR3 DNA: TGTGCCAGCAGCTCCCTAGCGGGGGGGCCCGGTTCCTACAATGAGCAGTTCTTC.

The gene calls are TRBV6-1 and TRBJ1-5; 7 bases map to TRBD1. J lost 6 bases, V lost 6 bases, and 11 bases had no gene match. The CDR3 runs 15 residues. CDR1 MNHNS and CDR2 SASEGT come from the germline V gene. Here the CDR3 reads CASRVSTGRSQPQHF. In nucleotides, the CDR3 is TGTGCCAGCAGAGTATCGACAGGGCGAAGTCAGCCCCAGCATTTT.

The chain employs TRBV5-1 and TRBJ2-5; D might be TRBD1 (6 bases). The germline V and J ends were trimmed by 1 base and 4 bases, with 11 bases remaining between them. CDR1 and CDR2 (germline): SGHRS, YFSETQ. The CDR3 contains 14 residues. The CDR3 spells CASSLLGAGETQYF. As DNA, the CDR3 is TGCGCCAGCAGCTTGTTGGGGGCCGGAGAGACCCAGTACTTC.

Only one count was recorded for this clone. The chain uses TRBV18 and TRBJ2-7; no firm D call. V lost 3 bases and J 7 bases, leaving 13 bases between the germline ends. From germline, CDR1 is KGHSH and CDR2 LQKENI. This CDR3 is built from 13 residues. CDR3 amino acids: CASSPAPLVEQYF. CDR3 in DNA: TGTGCCAGCTCACCCGCCCCTTTGGTTGAGCAGTACTTC.

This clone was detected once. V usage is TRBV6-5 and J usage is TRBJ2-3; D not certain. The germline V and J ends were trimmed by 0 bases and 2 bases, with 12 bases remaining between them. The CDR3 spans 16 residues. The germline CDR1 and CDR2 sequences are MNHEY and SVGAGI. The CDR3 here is CASSYSVLSPTDTQYF. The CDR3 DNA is TGTGCCAGCAGTTACTCGGTTCTCTCCCCCACAGATACGCAGTATTTT.

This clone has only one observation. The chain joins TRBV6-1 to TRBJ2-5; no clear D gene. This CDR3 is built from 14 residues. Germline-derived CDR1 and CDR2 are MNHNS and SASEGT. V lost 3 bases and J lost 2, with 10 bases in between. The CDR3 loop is CASSEFPVQETQYF. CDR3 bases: TGTGCCAGCAGTGAGTTCCCTGTACAAGAGACCCAGTACTTC.

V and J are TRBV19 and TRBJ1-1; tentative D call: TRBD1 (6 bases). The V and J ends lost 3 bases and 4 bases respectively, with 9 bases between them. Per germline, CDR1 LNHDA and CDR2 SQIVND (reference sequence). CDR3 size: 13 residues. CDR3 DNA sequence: TGTGCCAGTAGTATTAGGGGGTCCACTGAAGCTTTCTTT. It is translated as CASSIRGSTEAFF.

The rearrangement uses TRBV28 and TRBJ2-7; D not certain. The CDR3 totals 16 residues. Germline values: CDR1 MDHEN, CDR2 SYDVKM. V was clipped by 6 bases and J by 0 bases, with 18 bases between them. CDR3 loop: CASRSNSVLSSYEQYF. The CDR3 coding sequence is TGTGCCAGCAGGTCCAACTCTGTCCTAAGCTCCTACGAGCAGTACTTC.

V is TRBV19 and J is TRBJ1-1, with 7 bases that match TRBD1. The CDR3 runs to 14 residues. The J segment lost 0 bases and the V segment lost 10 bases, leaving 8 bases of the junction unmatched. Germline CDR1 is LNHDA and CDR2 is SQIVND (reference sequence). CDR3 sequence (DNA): TGTGCCACCAGGGGGGGGGTCATGAACACTGAAGCTTTCTTT. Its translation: CATRGGVMNTEAFF.

CDR3 amino acids: CASSPDSGGLTDEQYF. CDR3 coding DNA: TGTGCCAGCAGCCCCGACAGCGGGGGGTTAACTGACGAGCAGTACTTC. J is TRBJ2-7 and V is TRBV7-9; 9 positions match TRBD2. With 5 bases clipped from V and 5 bases from J, the junction kept 13 bases outside the gene matches. The CDR3 consists of 16 residues. The germline gives CDR1 SEHNR, CDR2 FQNEAQ (reference sequence).

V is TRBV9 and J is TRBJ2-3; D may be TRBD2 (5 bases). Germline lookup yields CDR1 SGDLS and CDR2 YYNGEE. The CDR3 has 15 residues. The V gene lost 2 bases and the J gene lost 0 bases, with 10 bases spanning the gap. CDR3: CASSVYGDSTDTQYF. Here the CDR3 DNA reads TGTGCCAGCAGCGTTTACGGGGATAGCACAGATACGCAGTATTTT.